The 5 T cell receptor beta chains listed next were all sequenced from one sample in a study of blood T cell repertoires in COVID-19. TCRdb keeps only in-frame clones here, not all; method: immunoSEQ multiplex PCR. The sample lists 150,000 or so clones; approximately 83% were seen once. Sequenced input: peripheral blood. These receptors were collected from an elderly woman with acute or convalescent COVID-19.

The chain combines TRBV7-7 with TRBJ2-2; D uncertain. With 6 bases removed from V and 3 bases from J, the gap between germline ends came to 14 bases. There are 15 residues in the CDR3. CDR1 is SSHAT, CDR2 FNYEAQ, per germline (reference sequence). CDR3 in DNA: TGTGCCAGCAGTTATAGCAGCACCGACACCGGGGAGCTGTTTTTT. Translated, it gives CASSYSSTDTGELFF.

The chain carries TRBV29-1 and TRBJ1-2, with D perhaps matching TRBD1 (6 bases). The CDR3 loop spans 16 amino acids. The germline V gene has CDR1 SQVTM and CDR2 ANQGSEA. V lost 7 bases and J 0 bases, leaving 21 bases between the germline ends. The CDR3, as DNA: TGCAGCGCCTACGGGGTACAGGGTACAGCTAACTATGGCTACACCTTC. This encodes CSAYGVQGTANYGYTF.

The V gene is TRBV10-3, the J gene TRBJ1-1; no clear D. Trimming shortened V by 7 bases and J by 3 bases, and 12 bases separated the two germline ends. Germline CDR1 and CDR2: ENHRY and SYGVKD. There are 13 residues in the CDR3. The CDR3 region has the DNA TGTGCCATCACCAGGAATGAAGACACTGAAGCTTTCTTT. Translation gives CAITRNEDTEAFF.

CDR3 coding DNA: TGTGCCAGCAGCTTAGGTGGCAGGGTCGGGAACACCGGGGAGCTGTTTTTT. This translates into CASSLGGRVGNTGELFF. The chain is built from TRBV11-3 and TRBJ2-2, with D tentatively TRBD1 (5 bases). V lost 1 base and J lost 1, with 13 bases in between. Germline-derived CDR1 and CDR2 are SGHNT and YENEEA. The CDR3 has 17 amino acids.

The chain combines TRBV5-1 with TRBJ1-1; 8 bases are shared with TRBD1. Per the germline V gene, CDR1 is SGHRS and CDR2 is YFSETQ. The CDR3 contains 17 residues. Trimming at V came to 3 bases and at J to 0 bases, leaving 10 bases not matched to a gene. Written as DNA, the CDR3 is TGCGCCAGCAGCTCCGGACAGGGACGCCTGATGAACACTGAAGCTTTCTTT. Translated, it gives CASSSGQGRLMNTEAFF.